This TCR beta chain was found in a study of T cells in Graves' hyperthyroidism and ophthalmopathy. Whole-study findings and limits: Blood also showed most of the thyroid clonotypes that were expanded above 0.001.

This clonotype was observed a handful of times. The antigen remains undetermined. TCR beta CDR3 sequences were amplified from RNA transcripts. The HTBI primer set served for first-round RT-PCR of the TCR CDR3. TCRdb re-called the multiplex PCR reads with MiXCR, one entry per CDR3 protein. Among approximately 410,000 distinct CDR3 sequences, 12% to 15% were seen once, and the ten largest hold 4% to 6.5%. V dropped 8 bases and J dropped 8 bases, with 12 bases sitting between them. Per germline, CDR1 MDHEN and CDR2 SYDVKM. The CDR3 has 12 residues. Patients were aged 18 to 65, had disease duration under 2 months, and had newly diagnosed hyperthyroidism.

The sequencing input was blood. The receptor comes from a woman aged 18-29 years with Graves' hyperthyroidism. V usage is TRBV28 and J usage is TRBJ1-4; unclear D gene. The CDR3: CASALVVEKLFF. The CDR3 bases are TGTGCCAGCGCTTTGGTTGTGGAAAAACTGTTTTTT.